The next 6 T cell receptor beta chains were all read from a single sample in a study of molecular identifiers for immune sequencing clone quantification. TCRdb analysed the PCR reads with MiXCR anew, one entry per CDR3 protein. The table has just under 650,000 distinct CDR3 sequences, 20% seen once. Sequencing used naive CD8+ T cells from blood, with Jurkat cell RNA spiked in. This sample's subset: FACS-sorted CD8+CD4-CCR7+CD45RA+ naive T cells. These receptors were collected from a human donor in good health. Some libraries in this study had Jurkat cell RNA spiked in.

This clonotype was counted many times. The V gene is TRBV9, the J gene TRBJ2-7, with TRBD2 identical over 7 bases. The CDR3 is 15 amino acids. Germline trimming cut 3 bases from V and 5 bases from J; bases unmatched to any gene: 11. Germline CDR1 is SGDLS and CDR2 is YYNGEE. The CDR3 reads CASSGTGTIFHEQYF. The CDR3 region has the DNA TGTGCCAGCAGCGGAACCGGGACTATTTTCCACGAGCAGTACTTC.

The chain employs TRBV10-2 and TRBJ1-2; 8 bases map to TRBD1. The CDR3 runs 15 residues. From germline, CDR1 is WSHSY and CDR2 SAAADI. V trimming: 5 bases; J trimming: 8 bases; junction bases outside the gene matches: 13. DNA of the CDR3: TGCGCCAGCAGTCCCGGGACAGGACAGGCCTGGGGCTACACCTTC. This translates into CASSPGTGQAWGYTF.

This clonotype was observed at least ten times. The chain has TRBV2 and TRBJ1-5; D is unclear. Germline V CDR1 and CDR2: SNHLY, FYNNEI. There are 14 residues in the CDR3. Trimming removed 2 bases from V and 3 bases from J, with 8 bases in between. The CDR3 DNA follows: TGTGCCAGCAGTGAATATGGACTCAATCAGCCCCAGCATTTT. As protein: CASSEYGLNQPQHF.

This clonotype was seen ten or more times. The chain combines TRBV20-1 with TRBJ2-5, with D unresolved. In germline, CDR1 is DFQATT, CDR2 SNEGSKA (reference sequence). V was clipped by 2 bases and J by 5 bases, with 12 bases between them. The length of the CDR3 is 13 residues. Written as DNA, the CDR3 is TGCAGTGCTAGACAAGGAGTTGGCGAGACCCAGTACTTC. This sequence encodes CSARQGVGETQYF.

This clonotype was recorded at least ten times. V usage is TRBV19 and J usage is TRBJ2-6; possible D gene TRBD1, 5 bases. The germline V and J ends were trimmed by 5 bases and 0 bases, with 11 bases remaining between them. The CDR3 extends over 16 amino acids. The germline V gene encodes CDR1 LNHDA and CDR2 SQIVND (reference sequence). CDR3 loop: CASSPGHFSGANVLTF. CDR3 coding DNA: TGTGCCAGTAGTCCCGGACACTTCTCTGGGGCCAACGTCCTGACTTTC.

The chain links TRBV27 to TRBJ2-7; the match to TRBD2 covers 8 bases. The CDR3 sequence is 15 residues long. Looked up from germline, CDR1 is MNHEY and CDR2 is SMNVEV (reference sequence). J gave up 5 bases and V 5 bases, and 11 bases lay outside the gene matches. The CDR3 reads CASSDTTAGEDEQYF. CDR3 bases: TGTGCCAGCAGTGATACTACAGCGGGGGAAGACGAGCAGTACTTC.